This T cell receptor (beta chain) was found in a study of blood T cells in healthy people across ages. The table lists this clonotype with many counts. For the second PCR, which ran for roughly 6 to 12 cycles, a sample-barcoded 5' primer and a J-beta primer mix were used. TCRdb re-analysed the 5' RACE reads in MiXCR, keeping a single row per CDR3 protein. This sample has more than 650,000 distinct CDR3 sequences, with 22% found just once. With 1 base removed from V and 1 base from J, the gap between germline ends came to 9 bases. The CDR3 loop spans 15 amino acids. Germline-derived CDR1 and CDR2 are SGHTA and FQGNSA.

The chain couples TRBV7-2 to TRBJ2-3; no firm D call. The sample taken for sequencing was blood. The clonotype originates from a man aged 65 to 79 in good health. The CDR3 nucleotides read TGTGCCAGCAGCTTAGATGGTCTCCGCACAGATACGCAGTATTTT. This gives the protein CASSLDGLRTDTQYF.